This TCR beta chain was retrieved from a study of blood T cell repertoires in COVID-19. Whole-study context: Acute and convalescent COVID-19 specimens originated in the United States, Italy and Spain. PBMCs, B-cell-depleted T cells, or T cells were the source of the cDNA or gDNA that made up the material.

Residents of about two dozen US areas, aged about 18 to 95 years, made up the participants. The CDR3 covers 14 residues. V lost 7 bases, J lost 4 bases, and 16 bases lay in between. The germline gives CDR1 MGHDK, CDR2 SYGVNS. As handled by the study authors: Scientists estimated how many nucleated cells there were by amplifying reference gene primers. Produced via immunoSEQ multiplex PCR; TCRdb's table is partial and in-frame only. The V and J calls and clone size come from that table; D and trimming were worked out from the DNA. The sample holds about 350,000 clones; almost 90% are singletons and the top ten take approximately 1%.

The rearrangement uses TRBV25-1 and TRBJ1-2, with D possibly matching TRBD1 (6 bases). The clonotype comes from a woman aged 30 to 39 who had been exposed to COVID-19. Sequenced: PBMCs or T cells enriched from blood (not recorded which). CDR3 in DNA: TGTGCCAGCACCGAGGGGGGGTCAGGCTATGGCTACACCTTC. Translated, it gives CASTEGGSGYGYTF.